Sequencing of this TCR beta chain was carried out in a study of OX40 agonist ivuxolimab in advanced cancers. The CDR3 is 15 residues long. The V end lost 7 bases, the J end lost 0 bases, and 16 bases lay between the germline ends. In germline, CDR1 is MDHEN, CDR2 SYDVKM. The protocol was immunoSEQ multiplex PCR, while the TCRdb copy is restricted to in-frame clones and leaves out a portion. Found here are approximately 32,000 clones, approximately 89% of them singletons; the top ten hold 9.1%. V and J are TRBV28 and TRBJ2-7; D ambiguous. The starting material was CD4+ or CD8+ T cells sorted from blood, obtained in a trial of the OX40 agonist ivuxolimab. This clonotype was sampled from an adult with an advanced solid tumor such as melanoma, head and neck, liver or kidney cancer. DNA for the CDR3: TGTGCCAGCAACAGCCCGACCGAAAGCTCCTACGAGCAGTACTTC. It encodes CASNSPTESSYEQYF. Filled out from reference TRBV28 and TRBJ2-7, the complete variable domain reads DVKVTQSSRYLVKRTGEKVFLECVQDMDHENMFWYRQDPGLGLRLIYFSYDVKMKEKGDIPEGYSVSREKKERFSLILESASTNQTSMYLCASNSPTESSYEQYFGPGTRLTVT.